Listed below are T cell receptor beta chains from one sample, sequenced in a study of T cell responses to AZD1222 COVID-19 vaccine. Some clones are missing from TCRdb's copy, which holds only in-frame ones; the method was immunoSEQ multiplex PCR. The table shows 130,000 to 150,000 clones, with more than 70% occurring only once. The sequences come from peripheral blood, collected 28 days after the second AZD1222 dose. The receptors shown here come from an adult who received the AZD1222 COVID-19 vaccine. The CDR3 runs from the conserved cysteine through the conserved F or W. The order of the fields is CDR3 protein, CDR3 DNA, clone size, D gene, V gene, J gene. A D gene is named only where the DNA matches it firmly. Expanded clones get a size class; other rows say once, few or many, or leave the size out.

CDR3: CASSLATLYGYTF
DNA: TGTGCCAGCAGTTTAGCCACCCTCTATGGCTACACCTTC
size: -
D: -
V: TRBV28
J: TRBJ1-2

CDR3: CASSQEGSGPWETQYF
DNA: TGTGCCAGCAGCCAAGAAGGTAGCGGGCCATGGGAGACCCAGTACTTC
size: -
D: TRBD2
V: TRBV3-1/TRBV3-2
J: TRBJ2-5

CDR3: CATSKRDFTEAFF
DNA: TGTGCCACCAGTAAGCGAGACTTCACTGAAGCTTTCTTT
size: -
D: -
V: TRBV24-1
J: TRBJ1-1

CDR3: CASSKDENYGYTF
DNA: TGTGCCAGCAGCAAAGACGAGAATTATGGCTACACCTTC
size: -
D: -
V: TRBV21-1
J: TRBJ1-2

CDR3: CASSLEIVRGYTF
DNA: TGTGCCAGCAGCTTGGAAATTGTCAGAGGCTACACCTTC
size: -
D: -
V: TRBV5-6
J: TRBJ1-2

CDR3: CASSFPRQGASNTEAFF
DNA: TGTGCCAGCAGCTTCCCGCGACAGGGGGCCTCGAACACTGAAGCTTTCTTT
size: -
D: TRBD1
V: TRBV11-2
J: TRBJ1-1

CDR3: CASSSWRSRDMTGGTEAFF
DNA: TGTGCCAGCAGTTCCTGGAGGTCCCGGGATATGACGGGGGGCACTGAAGCTTTCTTT
size: -
D: -
V: TRBV28
J: TRBJ1-1

CDR3: CASSAQTGGQPQHF
DNA: TGTGCCAGTAGTGCTCAGACAGGGGGTCAGCCCCAGCATTTT
size: -
D: TRBD1
V: TRBV19
J: TRBJ1-5

CDR3: CASSMGQGFYGYTF
DNA: TGTGCCAGTAGTATGGGACAGGGTTTCTATGGCTACACCTTC
size: -
D: TRBD1
V: TRBV19
J: TRBJ1-2

CDR3: CASSQTLNTEAFF
DNA: TGTGCCAGCAGCCAAACGCTGAACACTGAAGCTTTCTTT
size: -
D: -
V: TRBV14
J: TRBJ1-1

CDR3: CASSQGIPSGPYGYTF
DNA: TGTGCCAGCAGCCAAGGTATCCCTTCTGGACCCTATGGCTACACCTTC
size: -
D: -
V: TRBV3-1/TRBV3-2
J: TRBJ1-2

CDR3: CASSKGLARQGTNIRIYEQYF
DNA: TGTGCCAGCAGCAAAGGTTTGGCTCGGCAGGGAACGAATATTAGGATCTACGAGCAGTACTTC
size: -
D: -
V: TRBV21-1
J: TRBJ2-7

CDR3: CASSIQENTEAFF
DNA: TGTGCCAGCAGCATCCAGGAGAACACTGAAGCTTTCTTT
size: -
D: -
V: TRBV7-3
J: TRBJ1-1

CDR3: CRASRKNEQFF
DNA: TGCAGGGCCTCTAGGAAGAATGAGCAGTTCTTC
size: -
D: -
V: TRBV20-1
J: TRBJ2-1

CDR3: CSVVSSGYNEQFF
DNA: TGCAGCGTTGTTTCTAGCGGATACAATGAGCAGTTCTTC
size: once
D: TRBD2
V: TRBV29-1
J: TRBJ2-1

CDR3: CASSLVAGSGNTIYF
DNA: TGTGCCAGCAGCTTAGTCGCTGGCTCTGGAAACACCATATATTTT
size: -
D: -
V: TRBV7-2
J: TRBJ1-3

CDR3: CASSLTTGLLNTEAFF
DNA: TGCGCCAGCAGCCTGACGACAGGTCTTTTGAACACTGAAGCTTTCTTT
size: -
D: -
V: TRBV5-1
J: TRBJ1-1

CDR3: CASIGTVNTEAFF
DNA: TGTGCCAGCATCGGGACAGTGAACACTGAAGCTTTCTTT
size: -
D: TRBD1
V: TRBV6-5
J: TRBJ1-1

CDR3: CASSAPSGFEQFF
DNA: TGTGCCAGCAGCGCCCCTAGCGGCTTTGAGCAGTTCTTC
size: -
D: TRBD2
V: TRBV9
J: TRBJ2-1

CDR3: CASSLDRGLGGYTF
DNA: TGTGCCAGCAGCTTAGACAGGGGGTTAGGTGGCTACACCTTC
size: -
D: TRBD1
V: TRBV7-2
J: TRBJ1-2

CDR3: CASSLTGVGNQPQHF
DNA: TGCGCCAGCAGCTTAACAGGGGTCGGCAATCAGCCCCAGCATTTT
size: -
D: TRBD1
V: TRBV5-1
J: TRBJ1-5

CDR3: CASSVGGGQNTEAFF
DNA: TGTGCCAGCAGCGTAGGAGGGGGCCAGAACACTGAAGCTTTCTTT
size: once
D: TRBD1
V: TRBV9
J: TRBJ1-1

CDR3: CAIGAGELFF
DNA: TGTGCCATCGGTGCAGGGGAGCTGTTTTTT
size: -
D: -
V: TRBV10-3
J: TRBJ2-2

CDR3: CASSQEVSQEDSPLHF
DNA: TGCGCCAGCAGCCAAGAAGTGAGTCAGGAGGATTCACCCCTCCACTTT
size: few
D: -
V: TRBV4-1
J: TRBJ1-6

CDR3: CASNQGYYGYTF
DNA: TGTGCCAGTAATCAGGGGTACTATGGCTACACCTTC
size: -
D: -
V: TRBV19
J: TRBJ1-2

CDR3: CASRRPGTSPYEQYF
DNA: TGTGCCAGCAGGCGTCCCGGGACTAGTCCCTACGAGCAGTACTTC
size: -
D: TRBD2
V: TRBV7-2
J: TRBJ2-7

CDR3: CAWSELGQGASDSGNTIYF
DNA: TGTGCCTGGAGTGAATTGGGACAGGGGGCCTCGGATTCTGGAAACACCATATATTTT
size: -
D: TRBD1
V: TRBV30
J: TRBJ1-3

CDR3: CASSQGQADGSYEQYF
DNA: TGCGCCAGCAGCCAAGGGCAGGCTGATGGCTCCTACGAGCAGTACTTC
size: -
D: -
V: TRBV4-1
J: TRBJ2-7

CDR3: CASTRSFYGYTF
DNA: TGTGCCAGCACCAGGAGCTTTTATGGCTACACCTTC
size: -
D: -
V: TRBV6-5
J: TRBJ1-2

CDR3: CASSQDRGTGGYEQYF
DNA: TGCGCCAGCAGCCAAGATCGCGGGACAGGGGGCTACGAGCAGTACTTC
size: -
D: TRBD1
V: TRBV4-3
J: TRBJ2-7

CDR3: CASSQGLAGGYSYNEQFF
DNA: TGTGCCAGCAGCCAAGGACTAGCGGGAGGATATTCCTACAATGAGCAGTTCTTC
size: -
D: TRBD2
V: TRBV7-2
J: TRBJ2-1

CDR3: CASSEVPRGPQPQHF
DNA: TGTGCCAGCAGTGAGGTTCCCAGGGGCCCCCAGCCCCAGCATTTT
size: -
D: -
V: TRBV6-1
J: TRBJ1-5

CDR3: CAISVRGEETEAFF
DNA: TGTGCCATCAGTGTTCGGGGCGAAGAAACTGAAGCTTTCTTT
size: -
D: -
V: TRBV10-3
J: TRBJ1-1

CDR3: CASSYRDRDSPLHF
DNA: TGTGCCAGCAGTTACCGGGACAGGGACTCACCCCTCCACTTT
size: -
D: TRBD1
V: TRBV2
J: TRBJ1-6

CDR3: CASSLGQGHTGELFF
DNA: TGTGCCAGCAGCTTAGGGCAGGGTCACACCGGGGAGCTGTTTTTT
size: -
D: -
V: TRBV7-6
J: TRBJ2-2

CDR3: CASSRDRTGRSGNTIYF
DNA: TGTGCCAGCAGCCGAGATCGGACAGGGCGCTCTGGAAACACCATATATTTT
size: -
D: TRBD1
V: TRBV7-9
J: TRBJ1-3

CDR3: CASSLTSGAGNTEAFF
DNA: TGTGCCAGCAGTTTAACGTCGGGGGCTGGAAACACTGAAGCTTTCTTT
size: -
D: -
V: TRBV11-2
J: TRBJ1-1

CDR3: CASSIDPQDGYTF
DNA: TGTGCCAGTAGTATAGATCCGCAGGATGGCTACACCTTC
size: -
D: -
V: TRBV19
J: TRBJ1-2

CDR3: CASSARTSGLVYF
DNA: TGTGCCAGCAGCGCCCGGACTAGCGGGTTGGTCTACTTC
size: once
D: TRBD2
V: TRBV9
J: TRBJ2-7

CDR3: CASSTPGGPLWGYTF
DNA: TGTGCCAGTAGTACACCGGGGGGGCCCCTATGGGGCTACACCTTC
size: -
D: -
V: TRBV19
J: TRBJ1-2

CDR3: CASREQGSNTEAFF
DNA: TGTGCCAGTAGAGAGCAGGGATCGAACACTGAAGCTTTCTTT
size: once
D: -
V: TRBV11-1
J: TRBJ1-1

CDR3: CASSYSGGTSTDTQYF
DNA: TGTGCCAGCAGTTACTCTGGCGGGACAAGCACAGATACGCAGTATTTT
size: -
D: -
V: TRBV6-5
J: TRBJ2-3

CDR3: CAWSTDLGSYNEQFF
DNA: TGTGCCTGGAGTACCGACTTGGGTTCCTACAATGAGCAGTTCTTC
size: once
D: -
V: TRBV30
J: TRBJ2-1

CDR3: CATREQEGYEQFF
DNA: TGTGCCACGAGGGAACAGGAGGGGTATGAGCAGTTCTTC
size: once
D: -
V: TRBV24-1
J: TRBJ2-1

CDR3: CASRQGDMNTEAFF
DNA: TGTGCCAGCAGACAAGGGGACATGAACACTGAAGCTTTCTTT
size: -
D: -
V: TRBV9
J: TRBJ1-1

CDR3: CASRPGQGSSYGYTF
DNA: TGTGCCAGCAGACCCGGACAGGGTTCTAGCTATGGCTACACCTTC
size: -
D: TRBD1
V: TRBV2
J: TRBJ1-2

CDR3: CAISEESGDMNTGELFF
DNA: TGTGCCATCAGTGAGGAGTCAGGGGACATGAACACCGGGGAGCTGTTTTTT
size: -
D: -
V: TRBV10-3
J: TRBJ2-2

CDR3: CASSGQETQYF
DNA: TGCGCCAGCAGCGGCCAAGAGACCCAGTACTTC
size: -
D: -
V: TRBV5-1
J: TRBJ2-5

CDR3: CASSHVTGNYGYTF
DNA: TGTGCCAGCAGCCACGTGACAGGGAACTATGGCTACACCTTC
size: -
D: TRBD1
V: TRBV4-2
J: TRBJ1-2

CDR3: CASSFSGAGIHEQFF
DNA: TGTGCCAGCAGCTTTTCGGGAGCAGGTATCCATGAGCAGTTCTTC
size: -
D: -
V: TRBV7-3
J: TRBJ2-1

CDR3: CASSYSSGTSGNTIYF
DNA: TGTGCCAGCAGTTACTCTTCCGGGACATCGGGAAACACCATATATTTT
size: -
D: -
V: TRBV6-5
J: TRBJ1-3

CDR3: CASSKDLGQGGNQPQHF
DNA: TGTGCCAGTAGTAAAGACCTTGGGCAGGGCGGTAATCAGCCCCAGCATTTT
size: -
D: -
V: TRBV19
J: TRBJ1-5

CDR3: CASSLRGTTNEKLFF
DNA: TGTGCCAGCAGCTTACGAGGGACAACTAATGAAAAACTGTTTTTT
size: -
D: -
V: TRBV7-8
J: TRBJ1-4

CDR3: CASSQGRVGNRGEQFF
DNA: TGCGCCAGCAGCCAAGGTCGCGTCGGGAATAGAGGTGAGCAGTTCTTC
size: -
D: -
V: TRBV4-1
J: TRBJ2-1

CDR3: CASSKFTYEQYF
DNA: TGTGCCAGCAGCAAATTCACCTACGAGCAGTACTTC
size: -
D: -
V: TRBV7-2
J: TRBJ2-7